The next 24 T cell receptor beta chains were all read from a single sample in a study of blood T cell repertoires in COVID-19. Some clones are missing from TCRdb's copy, which holds only in-frame ones; the method was immunoSEQ multiplex PCR. The sample consists of about 84,000 clones, roughly 80% of them appearing once. Sequencing input: peripheral blood. These receptors were collected from a woman older than 75 with acute or convalescent COVID-19.

This chain joins TRBV6-2 or TRBV6-3 and TRBJ2-3; TRBD2 matches 8 bases. Trimming at V came to 6 bases and at J to 6 bases, leaving 5 bases not matched to a gene. This CDR3 is built from 13 residues. The germline V gene encodes CDR1 MNHEY and CDR2 SVGEGT. The DNA of the CDR3 is TGTGCCAGCAGCCCCGGGACTAGTGATACGCAGTATTTT. Protein sequence: CASSPGTSDTQYF.

The chain recombines TRBV3-1 (or the pseudogene TRBV3-2) with TRBJ1-4, with TRBD1 identical over 10 bases. The CDR3 has 17 amino acids. The trim removed 4 bases at V and 2 bases at J, leaving 7 bases unmatched. The germline V gene encodes CDR1 LGHDT and CDR2 YNNKEL (reference sequence). The CDR3: CASSRGDRGFTNEKLFF. CDR3 sequence (DNA): TGTGCCAGCAGCCGGGGGGACAGGGGCTTCACTAATGAAAAACTGTTTTTT.

The chain links TRBV7-6 to TRBJ2-1; 11 bases map to TRBD2. Germline V gene lookup returns CDR1 SGHVS and CDR2 FNYEAQ. J gave up 5 bases and V 4 bases, and 4 bases lay outside the gene matches. The CDR3 sequence is 15 residues long. This chain's CDR3 is CASSYSGGVHNEQFF. CDR3 sequence (DNA): TGTGCCAGCAGCTATAGCGGGGGGGTTCACAATGAGCAGTTCTTC.

V gene TRBV9 combines with J gene TRBJ2-3, with D possibly TRBD1 on 5 matching bases. The CDR3 has 13 amino acids. Trimming left V 2 bases short and J 9 bases short, with 13 bases between. Germline V CDR1 and CDR2: SGDLS, YYNGEE. DNA for the CDR3: TGTGCCAGCAGCGTCCAGGGATCCGGCACGCAGTATTTT. Amino acid sequence: CASSVQGSGTQYF.

The chain joins TRBV5-6 to TRBJ1-4; 7 bases are a match to TRBD1. CDR3 length: 15 amino acids. V lost 2 bases and J lost 6; bases outside the gene matches: 7. The germline V gene has CDR1 SGHDT and CDR2 YYEEEE. CDR3 DNA: TGTGCCAGCAGCTTCGAAAGGCAGGGGGATGAAAAACTGTTTTTT. Protein product: CASSFERQGDEKLFF. The full variable domain, with the rest looked up from reference TRBV5-6 and TRBJ1-4, is DAGVTQSPTHLIKTRGQQVTLRCSPKSGHDTVSWYQQALGQGPQFIFQYYEEEERQRGNFPDRFSGHQFPNYSSELNVNALLLGDSALYLCASSFERQGDEKLFFGSGTQLSVL.

The rearrangement uses TRBV27 and TRBJ1-5, with 7 bases matching TRBD1. Per germline, CDR1 MNHEY and CDR2 SMNVEV (reference sequence). J gave up 1 base and V 1 base, and 13 bases lay outside the gene matches. This CDR3 region has 19 residues. CDR3 region: CASSLFSPTGDASNQPQHF. Written as DNA, the CDR3 is TGTGCCAGCAGTTTATTTAGCCCCACAGGGGATGCGAGCAATCAGCCCCAGCATTTT.

This clone is labeled medium-sized. The V and J genes are TRBV19 and TRBJ2-1; 9 positions agree with TRBD1. The length of the CDR3 is 18 residues. The junction had 11 bases not matched to a gene; V was cut back by 4 bases and J by 1 base. Germline loops: CDR1 LNHDA, CDR2 SQIVND (reference sequence). As DNA, the CDR3 is TGTGCCAGTAGTAAACTTACTGGGACAGGGTCGTCCTACAATGAGCAGTTCTTC. Amino acids: CASSKLTGTGSSYNEQFF.

The chain is built from TRBV7-2 and TRBJ2-1; a weak D match, TRBD2 (5 bases). V was shortened by 6 bases and J by 14 bases, with 20 bases between the two germline ends. The length of the CDR3 is 13 residues. From germline, CDR1 is SGHTA and CDR2 FQGNSA. CDR3 amino acids: CASRLYETTGEFF. In nucleotides, the CDR3 is TGTGCCAGCAGACTCTATGAGACTACCGGAGAGTTCTTC.

V usage is TRBV14 and J usage is TRBJ2-3, with unresolved D. Deletions cut 0 bases from V and 5 bases from J, with 6 bases between. The CDR3 is made up of 13 amino acids. CDR1 and CDR2 (germline): SGHDN, FVKESK. The CDR3 DNA follows: TGTGCCAGCAGCCAAGAGCTAATAGATACGCAGTATTTT. Its protein product is CASSQELIDTQYF.

This clone has just one count. V usage is TRBV5-5 and J usage is TRBJ2-4, with D tentatively TRBD1 (5 bases). The V end was cut by 4 bases, the J end by 0 bases, with 14 bases between. CDR1 and CDR2 from the germline V gene are SGHKS and YYEKEE (reference sequence). The CDR3 totals 16 residues. The CDR3 region is CASSPPQEIAKNIQYF. As DNA, the CDR3 is TGTGCCAGCAGCCCCCCACAGGAAATAGCCAAAAACATTCAGTACTTC.

The chain is built from TRBV7-2 and TRBJ2-1; TRBD1 aligns across 8 bases. Germline loops: CDR1 SGHTA, CDR2 FQGNSA. With V trimmed by 5 bases and J by 8 bases, 11 bases remained unmatched. The CDR3 runs to 15 residues. CDR3 DNA sequence: TGTGCCAGCAGCGCAGGGGGCGGGGTGAGGTATGAGCAGTTCTTC. Encoded protein: CASSAGGGVRYEQFF.

This clone occurred a few times. The chain combines TRBV28 with TRBJ2-2; possibly TRBD1 for D (5 bases). The CDR3 loop spans 15 amino acids. The germline V gene has CDR1 MDHEN and CDR2 SYDVKM. V was shortened by 8 bases and J by 5 bases, with 18 bases between the two germline ends. This chain's CDR3 is CASEVNRIATGELFF. The CDR3 DNA follows: TGTGCCAGCGAAGTAAACAGGATTGCAACCGGGGAGCTGTTTTTT.

The CDR3 region has the DNA TGTGCCAGCTCACCACCTTCTAAGGGGGGGACTGAAGCTTTCTTT. As protein: CASSPPSKGGTEAFF. V and J are TRBV18 and TRBJ1-1, with D perhaps matching TRBD1 (6 bases). Germline V gene lookup returns CDR1 KGHSH and CDR2 LQKENI. The V and J ends lost 0 bases and 5 bases respectively, with 13 bases between them. This CDR3 spans 15 amino acids.

V and J are TRBV5-4 and TRBJ2-2; TRBD2 matches at 9 bases. The CDR3 runs 19 residues. The trim removed 3 bases at V and 2 bases at J, leaving 14 bases unmatched. Germline loops: CDR1 SGHNT, CDR2 YYREEE (reference sequence). CDR3 nucleotides: TGTGCCAGCAGCTACGGTGGTAGCGGGGGCCCTACTAACACCGGGGAGCTGTTTTTT. Translating it yields CASSYGGSGGPTNTGELFF. Supplemented by reference TRBV5-4 and TRBJ2-2, the full variable domain reads ETGVTQSPTHLIKTRGQQVTLRCSSQSGHNTVSWYQQALGQGPQFIFQYYREEENGRGNFPPRFSGLQFPNYSSELNVNALELDDSALYLCASSYGGSGGPTNTGELFFGEGSRLTVL.

This rearrangement joins TRBV5-6 to TRBJ2-3, with a tentative D call TRBD1 (6 bases). V gave up 5 bases and J gave up 3 bases, with 10 bases separating them. This CDR3 region has 13 residues. Looked up from germline, CDR1 is SGHDT and CDR2 is YYEEEE. The CDR3 coding sequence is TGTGCCAGCAGAAATGACAGGACAGATACGCAGTATTTT. Protein product: CASRNDRTDTQYF.

The chain links TRBV9 to TRBJ1-1, with D unresolved. This CDR3 is 15 amino acids long. V lost 0 bases to trimming and J lost 6 bases, with 15 bases between them. The germline gives CDR1 SGDLS, CDR2 YYNGEE. The CDR3 sequence is CASSVAGGSMSEAFF. CDR3 DNA sequence: TGTGCCAGCAGCGTAGCGGGCGGGTCAATGTCTGAAGCTTTCTTT.

The chain carries TRBV10-1 and TRBJ1-4, with unresolved D. From germline, CDR1 is WNHNN and CDR2 SYGVQD (reference sequence). Trimming took 7 bases from V and 5 from J, leaving 20 bases between them. The CDR3 consists of 16 residues. CDR3 nucleotide sequence: TGCGCCAGCACCTACTCGGGGAGGGTGGCCAATGAAAAACTGTTTTTT. Translating it yields CASTYSGRVANEKLFF.

V usage is TRBV25-1 and J usage is TRBJ2-7; 11 bases align to TRBD2. With V trimmed by 2 bases and J by 5 bases, 2 bases remained unmatched. Germline V lookup: CDR1 MGHDK, CDR2 SYGVNS. This CDR3 comprises 14 residues. This CDR3 is CASSEGTSGNEQYF. The CDR3 DNA reads TGTGCCAGCAGTGAAGGGACTAGCGGCAACGAGCAGTACTTC.

This clone turned up a few times. The CDR3: CASSTQETGYEQYF. The CDR3 DNA reads TGCGCCAGCAGCACACAAGAGACGGGCTACGAGCAGTACTTC. The V and J genes are TRBV5-1 and TRBJ2-7; D unclear. V dropped 4 bases and J dropped 3 bases, with 14 bases sitting between them. Germline assignment: CDR1 SGHRS and CDR2 YFSETQ. CDR3 length: 14 residues.

The rearrangement joins TRBV12-3 or TRBV12-4 to TRBJ2-2, with D uncertain. Trimming took 3 bases from V and 3 from J, leaving 5 bases between them. The CDR3 contains 13 residues. CDR3 sequence reads: CASSFSYTGELFF. The CDR3, as DNA: TGTGCCAGCAGTTTTTCTTACACCGGGGAGCTGTTTTTT.

This chain's CDR3 is CASSPDREAKNIQYF. The CDR3 nucleotides read TGTGCCAGCAGTCCGGACAGGGAGGCCAAAAACATTCAGTACTTC. The rearrangement links TRBV6-4 to TRBJ2-4, with TRBD1 matching over 8 bases. Unmatched junction bases numbered 4, after V lost 5 bases and J lost 1 base. Germline values: CDR1 MRHNA, CDR2 SNTAGT. The CDR3 is made up of 15 amino acids.

The chain couples TRBV6-5 to TRBJ2-1; 7 bases are shared with TRBD2. J was trimmed by 7 bases and V by 5 bases; bases with no gene match: 8. The CDR3 contains 14 residues. Germline V gene sequence: CDR1 MNHEY, CDR2 SVGAGI. The CDR3 protein is CASSPRAGRNEQFF. The CDR3 DNA reads as TGTGCCAGCAGTCCCCGAGCGGGGCGAAATGAGCAGTTCTTC.

V and J are TRBV7-8 and TRBJ2-7; D call uncertain. CDR1 and CDR2 from the germline V gene are SGHVS and FQNEAQ. With 1 base removed from V and 2 bases from J, the gap between germline ends came to 9 bases. The CDR3 covers 14 residues. In DNA form, the CDR3 reads TGTGCCAGCAGCTTAGACGAGTACCCCTACGAGCAGTACTTC. Its protein is CASSLDEYPYEQYF.

The rearrangement links TRBV6-5 to TRBJ2-2; 9 bases fit TRBD2. Germline-derived CDR1 and CDR2 are MNHEY and SVGAGI. V lost 1 base, J lost 7 bases, and 7 bases stayed unmatched. The CDR3 is 16 residues long. CDR3 sequence (DNA): TGTGCCAGCAGTTACTGGCGGGGGGGCCTCAACGGGGAGCTGTTTTTT. Amino acid sequence: CASSYWRGGLNGELFF.